This TCR beta chain originates from a study of cytomegalovirus exposure and HLA in healthy donors (TCRdb year 2017). For the study in its entirety: In an earlier analysis of under 600 of the donors, about 260 Gb of sequence data and roughly 100 million unique TCR beta sequences from about 179 million T cells were reported. An early release covering approximately 600 HLA-typed donors comprised approximately 300 gigabases of sequencing data and tens of millions of unique TCR sequences. Of the 398 genotyped donors, 75% to 85% were placed in the genetic ancestry cluster associated with self-reported Caucasian donors. The aim of the study was to test whether cataloging public T cell receptors could identify signatures of past pathogen exposure. The study profiled the T cell repertoires of 550 to 700 subjects by immunosequencing and related them to cytomegalovirus serostatus. A separate validation cohort of about 110 different subjects was used in addition to the roughly 700-subject first cohort. To predict cytomegalovirus infection status, the study brought together high-throughput TCR immunosequencing, statistical association of individual TCRs with disease status, and machine learning. In a later analysis, previously published TCR beta repertoires from 600 to 850 donors were re-analyzed and high-resolution HLA genotyping was added so that TCR occurrence patterns could be studied. In the later analysis, no new phenotypic data were used to find candidate immune exposures; instead, reliance was placed on TCR beta sequences and their occurrence across donors. In an earlier analysis of a few hundred of the donors, high-throughput TCR beta sequencing was used to judge whether each TCR beta V gene segment behaved as functional or pseudogenic. Donor age, sex, ethnicity and CMV serostatus were collected together with the repertoire data. Genome-wide SNP genotypes for about 65% of the roughly 700 donors were used in a later genetic analysis, which treated that subset as a discovery cohort. Every repertoire in the discovery cohort had been generated on one and the same sequencing platform. HLA typing covered class I and class II loci at four-digit resolution. The number of typed donors differed by locus: roughly 629-630 for A, B, C, DRB1 and DQB1; 522 for DQA1; 606 for DPA1; and about 450 for DPB1. A few DR-DQ haplotypes were treated as single units for association and clustering because of strong linkage in the cohort. Among roughly 400 genotyped donors of the cohort, an average of roughly 230,000 unique TCR beta nucleotide sequences was sequenced per donor, of which roughly 17% were non-productive.

The cohort comprised fewer than 750 healthy bone marrow donors. At the time of sampling, every cohort member was nominally healthy, though immune exposures that went unrecorded were likely present. The donor was CMV seronegative and belonged to the group of 350 or so seronegative cohort members. Every donor gave a peripheral blood sample, and the peripheral blood mononuclear cells from that sample were used for TCR beta sequencing. Genomic DNA extraction from the blood cell samples was performed with the Qiagen DNeasy Blood Extraction Kit. The protocol used for the library was the immunoSEQ multiplex PCR assay. For the multiplex PCR, a mixture combining 60 forward primers for TCR Vbeta segments and 13 reverse primers for TCR Jbeta segments was used. Amplification of the CDR3 region of rearranged TCR beta genes was performed with a multiplex PCR assay on genomic DNA. The amplified TCR beta libraries were sequenced on the Illumina HiSeq System as 87-base-pair reads. For the original study's pipeline: In a later analysis, tens of millions of unique TCR beta chains were counted across the approximately 640 repertoires, and roughly 10 million of these chains were shared by at least two donors. Raw reads were error-corrected and collapsed into unique sequences by a nearest-neighbor algorithm in which closely related sequences were merged to remove PCR and sequencing errors. CDR3 sequences were aligned to IMGT reference sequences to assign V, D and J gene segments. Each retained sequence needed at least a six-nucleotide match to both a V gene segment and a J gene segment. Rearrangements were classified as productive when the CDR3 lacked stop codons and remained in frame with V and J, and all other rearrangements were classified as non-productive. CDR3 was defined according to IMGT convention as the region running from the second conserved V-encoded cysteine to the conserved J-encoded phenylalanine. The earlier analysis of about 590 of the donors excluded sequences that lacked an unambiguous match to a single V gene segment. An earlier analysis of a few hundred of the donors called V segments functional above 56.7% productive rearrangements and segregating when the between-donor standard deviation exceeded 5%. A statistical classification framework was built for diagnosing cytomegalovirus status from the catalog of TCR beta chain sequences. A later analysis assigned V and J genes by comparing TCR nucleotide sequences with IMGT/GENE-DB human TR gene sequences. In a later analysis, CDR3 sequences and most-parsimonious VDJ recombination scenarios were assigned using the TCRdist pipeline. A later analysis defined each TCR beta chain by its CDR3 amino acid sequence plus V-gene family, and excluded reads lacking a unique V-gene family. A later analysis removed roughly 590 highly shared, low-generation-probability nucleotide sequences to deal with suspected cross-contamination and a sequencing artifact. In a later analysis, a clonal expansion index was calculated for each public chain from normalized within-repertoire ranks of inferred template counts. In a later analysis, generation probabilities were computed with a VDJ recombination model fitted to out-of-frame rearrangements, and the resulting probabilities were checked against IGoR. In a later analysis, hypergeometric tests were used to score TCR-TCR, TCR-HLA and TCR-CMV co-occurrence, with a repertoire-size bias correction applied to TCR pairs. In a later analysis, false discovery rates were estimated by permuting HLA or CMV assignments 20 times. In a later analysis, co-occurring TCRs were grouped using DBSCAN, and TCRdist sequence similarity was added for clustering within HLA-allele-positive subsets. Co-occurrence clustering excluded repertoires with fewer than 30,000 or more than 120,000 public chains, plus five with anomalous nucleotide sharing. As stored in TCRdb, this immuneACCESS dataset retains in-frame rearrangements with V and J assigned. A fraction of the clones does not appear; measured against another copy, unresolved V genes explain less than half of the discrepancy, and the remainder lacks a known reason. V, J and clone size were drawn from that table, and D and trimming were deduced from the DNA. This sample has some 130,000 clones in its table, and over 60% of those were observed once. Roughly 3% of the sample lies in the top ten.

Study-wide findings and limitations: According to a later analysis, TCR association rates differed among HLA loci, with DRB1 alleles showing the most associated TCRs and HLA-C alleles showing the fewest. Because HLA typing was unavailable for some donors at each locus, only the typed subset was used in association tests. In a later analysis, most CMV-associated TCR beta chains were found to appear HLA-restricted, with HLA associations seemingly driven largely by CMV exposure. Immune exposure information for the cohort was limited to CMV serostatus. Cytomegalovirus status was reported to be diagnosed by the classifier with high specificity and sensitivity in both the original and validation cohorts. Several of the top co-occurrence clusters appeared to be linked to parvovirus B19, influenza, CMV and Epstein-Barr virus, according to a later analysis. Linkage disequilibrium might explain the correlated functional status among segregating V segments, but an unknown experimental factor could not be ruled out. A further reported finding was that TCR beta sequences accurately predicted the HLA-A and HLA-B alleles for most subjects in the first cohort. Some IMGT-functional V segments, including TRBV6-2 and TRBV6-3, could not be told apart with the 87-base-pair reads, so those segments were excluded. In a later analysis, HLA-associated TCR beta chains were found to be more clonally expanded and to have lower generation probabilities than equally common non-associated chains. This cohort had only TCR beta chains sequenced, and the lack of alpha or paired-chain data limited which features could be detected. Most TCR sequences were observed very rarely across donors, whereas some public TCRs were present in many individuals. A total of 164 TCR beta chains were listed by the study as associated with cytomegalovirus. Presence/absence analyses assumed roughly uniform sequencing depth across donors, an assumption that may not hold. According to the authors, the approach could potentially be generalized to other disease states and immunological phenotypes. According to a later genetic analysis, donors in an Asian-associated ancestry cluster had fewer N-insertions in productive TCRs than the roughly 700-donor mean. In a later analysis, more than 15,000 TCR beta sequences were associated with specific HLA alleles at a false discovery rate of 0.05. Assigning TCR associations to individual alleles was difficult when HLA alleles, especially DR and DQ, strongly co-occurred. V-gene and J-gene trimming of TCR beta chains was associated with a missense DCLRE1C variant in a later genetic analysis, and the association was replicated in an independent cohort. Three of the identified cytomegalovirus-associated TCR beta chains were confirmed in vitro to be specific for cytomegalovirus antigens. The sequencing pipeline was judged likely to have produced a cluster of highly shared sequence variants as a technical artifact. In an earlier analysis of approximately 590 of the donors, most TCR beta V segments appeared in productive rearrangements about 90% or about 30% of the time, broadly matching IMGT annotations. Because counts were too low, some 17 rarely observed V segments, including chromosome 9 orphons, were excluded from the earlier analysis of roughly 580 of the donors.

This clone was found a few times. Its target antigen remains unknown. Base qualities are not provided; no much larger clone lies one nucleotide away. As encoded in the germline V gene, CDR1 is MNHNS while CDR2 is SASEGT. The CDR3, from cysteine to phenylalanine, totals 14 residues. Here the CDR3 DNA is all that survives: 42 bases in frame from base 1. V ends up 6 bases short and J 3 bases short, with an unmatched junction base count of 2. This TCR derives from a man in his forties in good health and CMV-seronegative. What was sequenced was PBMCs. The V gene is TRBV6-1 and the J gene is TRBJ2-2; 9 junctional bases match TRBD2. The DNA reads TGTGCCAGCAGAAGGACTAGCGACACCGGGGAGCTGTTTTTT. Its protein reads: CASRRTSDTGELFF.